A single sample gave rise to the 30 T cell receptor beta chains below, sequenced in a study of shared clonotypes between healthy human individuals. Produced via immunoSEQ multiplex PCR; TCRdb's table is partial and in-frame only. The sample holds 1 million to 1.2 million clones; roughly 77% are singletons and the top ten take 0.89%. The sequencing sample was made of memory CD4+ T cells from PBMCs. As to subset: CD45RA-negative fraction. Receptor source: a man in his late teens or twenties in good health. Some clones in this sample may be carry-over from other donors' samples.

There are many counts of this clone. This chain joins TRBV7-9 and TRBJ2-2; no reliable D call. Germline CDR1 SEHNR, CDR2 FQNEAQ (reference sequence). The CDR3 consists of 18 residues. With 5 bases removed from V and 4 bases from J, the gap between germline ends came to 23 bases. The DNA of the CDR3 is TGTGCCAGCAGCGAACTGCCTGGTAGAGTCAAAGGCACCGGGGAGCTGTTTTTT. Translating it yields CASSELPGRVKGTGELFF.

V is TRBV9 and J is TRBJ1-1, with TRBD1 identical over 8 bases. The CDR3 consists of 12 residues. J gave up 10 bases and V 4 bases, and 6 bases lay outside the gene matches. Germline CDR1 reads SGDLS; CDR2 reads YYNGEE. The CDR3 sequence is CASSPQGQGAFF. The CDR3 nucleotides read TGTGCCAGCAGCCCCCAAGGACAGGGAGCTTTCTTT. Drawing the rest from reference TRBV9 and TRBJ1-1, the complete variable domain is DSGVTQTPKHLITATGQRVTLRCSPRSGDLSVYWYQQSLDQGLQFLIQYYNGEERAKGNILERFSAQQFPDLHSELNLSSLELGDSALYFCASSPQGQGAFFGQGTRLTVV.

This clone was found once. The CDR3 nucleotides are TGCGCCAGCAGCCGGGATCCAACAGGGAACTATGGCTACACCTTC. Its translation: CASSRDPTGNYGYTF. The chain is built from TRBV5-1 and TRBJ1-2, with D perhaps TRBD1 (6 bases). V gave up 4 bases and J gave up 2 bases, with 15 bases separating them. From germline, CDR1 is SGHRS and CDR2 YFSETQ. The CDR3 spans 15 residues.

The sample holds one count of this clone. The rearrangement uses TRBV7-9 and TRBJ2-2; tentative D call: TRBD1 (5 bases). Germline loops: CDR1 SEHNR, CDR2 FQNEAQ (reference sequence). Between the trimmed V and J ends, which lost 9 bases and 4 bases, there was a span of 12 bases. This CDR3 has 13 residues. The CDR3 DNA is TGTGCCAGAGACCTAGGGGCCACCGGGGAGCTGTTTTTT. It is translated as CARDLGATGELFF.

This sequence joins TRBV5-1 and TRBJ2-2; perhaps TRBD1 as D (6 bases). Germline V gene data show CDR1 as SGHRS and CDR2 as YFSETQ. V lost 2 bases to trimming and J lost 5 bases, with 16 bases between them. CDR3 length equals 16 residues. CDR3 in DNA: TGCGCCAGCAGCTTCCAGGCCGGGACAACTACCGGGGAGCTGTTTTTT. Translation gives CASSFQAGTTTGELFF.

The chain joins TRBV7-9 to TRBJ1-3; TRBD1 is a possible D gene (5 bases). Germline V gene sequence: CDR1 SEHNR, CDR2 FQNEAQ (reference sequence). Trimming stripped 5 bases from V and 4 bases from J, with 6 bases between. The CDR3 is 12 residues long. CDR3 nucleotides: TGTGCCAGCAGCAGGACAGGAAACACCATATATTTT. Amino acid sequence: CASSRTGNTIYF.

The rearrangement joins TRBV5-1 to TRBJ2-2, with 10 bases matching TRBD1. Germline CDR1 reads SGHRS; CDR2 reads YFSETQ. The V gene end was trimmed by 6 bases and the J gene end by 5 bases; junction bases not matched to a gene: 16. This CDR3 comprises 18 residues. The CDR3 DNA reads TGCGCCAGCAAGTCGGGGACAGGGGCCCTTCGGCGGACCGGGGAGCTGTTTTTT. This translates into CASKSGTGALRRTGELFF.

The chain recombines TRBV28 with TRBJ2-3, with 8 bases identical to TRBD1. The CDR3 spans 15 residues. Germline CDR1 reads MDHEN; CDR2 reads SYDVKM. V shed 6 bases and J 5 bases; nucleotides not matched to a gene: 10. This chain's CDR3 is CASSQGQARGDTQYF. As DNA, the CDR3 is TGTGCCAGCAGCCAGGGACAGGCCCGGGGAGATACGCAGTATTTT.

This rearrangement joins TRBV7-2 to TRBJ2-7, with 12 positions matching TRBD2. This CDR3 region has 15 residues. Germline V CDR1 and CDR2: SGHTA, FQGNSA. V lost 7 bases, J lost 5 bases, and 9 bases stayed unmatched. The CDR3 DNA reads as TGTGCCAGCACCTACCGGCTAGCGGGAGGGAACGAGCAGTACTTC. Its translation is CASTYRLAGGNEQYF.

This chain links TRBV6-6 with TRBJ1-6, with D uncertain. This CDR3 has 14 amino acids. V was shortened by 0 bases and J by 7 bases, with 7 bases between the two germline ends. From germline, CDR1 is MNHNY and CDR2 SVGAGI (reference sequence). The chain's CDR3 is CASSYSQANSPLHF. In DNA form, the CDR3 reads TGTGCCAGCAGTTACTCGCAGGCCAATTCACCCCTCCACTTT.

The rearrangement uses TRBV7-9 and TRBJ1-4; D is unclear. Trimming took off 3 bases at V and 10 bases at J, with 12 bases between the two ends. Per the germline V gene, CDR1 is SEHNR and CDR2 is FQNEAQ (reference sequence). The CDR3 covers 13 residues. For the CDR3, the DNA is TGTGCCAGCAGCTTTATTTCCGGAGGAAAACTGTTTTTT. Its translation: CASSFISGGKLFF.

The chain couples TRBV5-1 to TRBJ2-7; D is perhaps TRBD2 (7 bases). Germline V gene data show CDR1 as SGHRS and CDR2 as YFSETQ. The V gene lost 1 base and the J gene lost 5 bases, with 22 bases spanning the gap. The CDR3 has 17 amino acids. CDR3 in amino acids: CASSLYPGASGSHEQYF. CDR3 in DNA: TGCGCCAGCAGCTTGTACCCGGGGGCTAGCGGATCCCACGAGCAGTACTTC.

The CDR3 DNA sequence: TGTGCCAGCAGTGAAATAGGAGGGTACTCTAGTGAGCAGTTCTTC. It yields the protein CASSEIGGYSSEQFF. The chain has TRBV2 and TRBJ2-1; maybe TRBD2 (6 bases). The V gene lost 2 bases and the J gene lost 9 bases, with 17 bases spanning the gap. Germline V gene data show CDR1 as SNHLY and CDR2 as FYNNEI. There are 15 residues in the CDR3. The variable domain in full, with the rest retrieved from reference TRBV2 and TRBJ2-1, is EPEVTQTPSHQVTQMGQEVILRCVPISNHLYFYWYRQILGQKVEFLVSFYNNEISEKSEIFDDQFSVERPDGSNFTLKIRSTKLEDSAMYFCASSEIGGYSSEQFFGPGTRLTVL.

A single count supports this clone. The chain links TRBV9 to TRBJ2-1; 8 bases match TRBD2. CDR3 length equals 14 residues. Unmatched junction bases numbered 11, after V lost 6 bases and J lost 9 bases. Germline CDR1 reads SGDLS; CDR2 reads YYNGEE. CDR3 in DNA: TGTGCCAGCACCCTCACGGGGGGGGCTGGTGAGCAGTTCTTC. Its protein is CASTLTGGAGEQFF.

The chain combines TRBV6-4 with TRBJ2-4; 11 positions agree with TRBD2. The CDR3 has 14 amino acids. J gave up 6 bases and V 8 bases, and 6 bases lay outside the gene matches. The germline V gene has CDR1 MRHNA and CDR2 SNTAGT. CDR3 coding DNA: TGTGCCAGCTATCCGGGACTAGCGGTAAACATTCAGTACTTC. It specifies CASYPGLAVNIQYF.

V is TRBV7-9 and J is TRBJ2-3; unclear D gene. Deletions cut 5 bases from V and 1 base from J, with 16 bases between. Germline loops: CDR1 SEHNR, CDR2 FQNEAQ (reference sequence). The CDR3 is 16 amino acids. CDR3 in DNA: TGTGCCAGCAGCAGAGACCCCGCGGCCCGCACAGATACGCAGTATTTT. As protein: CASSRDPAARTDTQYF.

This chain joins TRBV5-8 and TRBJ2-1; 8 nucleotides align to TRBD2. The trim removed 1 base at V and 2 bases at J, leaving 5 bases unmatched. Per germline, CDR1 SGHTS and CDR2 YDEGEE. The CDR3 length is 16 residues. CDR3 DNA sequence: TGTGCCAGCAGCTTGTGGCGGGAGGAAGCCTACAATGAGCAGTTCTTC. Its protein product is CASSLWREEAYNEQFF.

V and J are TRBV28 and TRBJ1-2, with D possibly being TRBD1 (5 bases). Germline CDR1 MDHEN, CDR2 SYDVKM. The CDR3 runs to 11 residues. V dropped 3 bases and J dropped 7 bases, with 6 bases sitting between them. The CDR3 sequence is CASSLTAGYTF. CDR3 nucleotide sequence: TGTGCCAGCAGTTTGACAGCTGGCTACACCTTC.

CDR3 sequence: CASSPSQGEFWGYTF. The CDR3 DNA is TGTGCCAGCAGCCCTAGTCAGGGAGAGTTTTGGGGCTACACCTTC. The chain recombines TRBV5-6 with TRBJ1-2; possible D gene TRBD1, 5 bases. The CDR3 is 15 residues long. Germline V gene data show CDR1 as SGHDT and CDR2 as YYEEEE. Trimming removed 4 bases from V and 8 bases from J, with 21 bases in between.

The chain is built from TRBV6-6 and TRBJ1-4, with D possibly matching TRBD1 (5 bases). Trimming took off 8 bases at V and 3 bases at J, with 16 bases between the two ends. From germline, CDR1 is MNHNY and CDR2 SVGAGI (reference sequence). This CDR3 comprises 15 residues. The CDR3 bases are TGTGCCAGCCTAGACGGGGGTTCAGCTAATGAAAAACTGTTTTTT. It yields the protein CASLDGGSANEKLFF.

This clone is a singleton in its sample. This chain joins TRBV11-2 and TRBJ2-5; 9 nucleotides match TRBD2. CDR3 length: 15 residues. After removal of 5 bases from V and 2 bases from J, the junction contained 6 bases not matched to a gene. Per the germline V gene, CDR1 is SGHAT and CDR2 is FQNNGV. This CDR3 reads CASSESGRFQETQYF. Here the CDR3 DNA reads TGTGCCAGCAGCGAAAGCGGGAGGTTTCAAGAGACCCAGTACTTC. The full variable domain, rest sourced from reference TRBV11-2 and TRBJ2-5, is EAGVAQSPRYKIIEKRQSVAFWCNPISGHATLYWYQQILGQGPKLLIQFQNNGVVDDSQLPKDRFSAERLKGVDSTLKIQPAKLEDSAVYLCASSESGRFQETQYFGPGTRLLVL.

The chain is built from TRBV10-1 and TRBJ2-7; the D is unclear. CDR3 length equals 13 residues. The V end was cut by 4 bases, the J end by 5 bases, with 12 bases between. The germline V gene encodes CDR1 WNHNN and CDR2 SYGVQD (reference sequence). CDR3 bases: TGCGCCAGCAGTGGGGCAGCGCTTCACGAGCAGTACTTC. Translation gives CASSGAALHEQYF.

This clone was observed at least ten times. The genes are TRBV28 and TRBJ1-2; D is uncertain. Germline V CDR1 and CDR2: MDHEN, SYDVKM. Trimming shortened V by 2 bases and J by 1 base, and 8 bases separated the two germline ends. The CDR3 spans 14 residues. CDR3 sequence (DNA): TGTGCCAGCAGTTTACAAACAGATAACTATGGCTACACCTTC. The encoded protein is CASSLQTDNYGYTF.

This sequence joins TRBV5-1 and TRBJ2-1; the D is unclear. Germline V gene sequence: CDR1 SGHRS, CDR2 YFSETQ. The ends were cut back, 0 bases at V and 0 bases at J, with 13 bases in the middle. This CDR3 is 17 amino acids long. CDR3 bases: TGCGCCAGCAGCTTGGCTGGCTATCCAACCTCCTACAATGAGCAGTTCTTC. Translation gives CASSLAGYPTSYNEQFF. The full variable domain, with the rest looked up from reference TRBV5-1 and TRBJ2-1, is KAGVTQTPRYLIKTRGQQVTLSCSPISGHRSVSWYQQTPGQGLQFLFEYFSETQRNKGNFPGRFSGRQFSNSRSEMNVSTLELGDSALYLCASSLAGYPTSYNEQFFGPGTRLTVL.

This clone was counted once. The J gene is TRBJ1-3, the V gene TRBV18, with D tentatively TRBD1 (5 bases). The CDR3 is 17 amino acids. With 3 bases removed from V and 2 bases from J, the gap between germline ends came to 17 bases. Germline CDR1 is KGHSH and CDR2 is LQKENI. The CDR3 DNA sequence: TGTGCCAGCTCACCCGCCGGGGGGGGTACTACTGGAAACACCATATATTTT. This gives the protein CASSPAGGGTTGNTIYF.

The chain couples TRBV2 to TRBJ2-5, with TRBD2 matching over 15 bases. This CDR3 contains 17 residues. The germline gives CDR1 SNHLY, CDR2 FYNNEI. J gave up 7 bases and V 1 base, and 7 bases lay outside the gene matches. CDR3 nucleotide sequence: TGTGCCAGCAGTGAAGTCTCGGGACTAGCGGGAGGTGGGACCCAGTACTTC. It is translated as CASSEVSGLAGGGTQYF. Full variable domain (rest looked up from reference TRBV2 and TRBJ2-5): EPEVTQTPSHQVTQMGQEVILRCVPISNHLYFYWYRQILGQKVEFLVSFYNNEISEKSEIFDDQFSVERPDGSNFTLKIRSTKLEDSAMYFCASSEVSGLAGGGTQYFGPGTRLLVL.

This clone was seen a single time. The chain has TRBV11-2 and TRBJ2-5, with D perhaps matching TRBD2 (6 bases). This CDR3 is 14 amino acids long. The germline CDR1 and CDR2 sequences are SGHAT and FQNNGV. V was pared by 2 bases and J by 5 bases, with 12 bases between. CDR3 sequence reads: CASSLWPGAETQYF. DNA of the CDR3: TGTGCCAGCAGCTTATGGCCGGGAGCGGAGACCCAGTACTTC.

This chain uses TRBV29-1 with TRBJ2-7; D possibly uses TRBD1 or TRBD2 (5 bases each). V lost 2 bases to trimming and J lost 9 bases, with 17 bases between them. Germline values: CDR1 SQVTM, CDR2 ANQGSEA. The CDR3 extends over 13 amino acids. CDR3 amino acids: CSVELPSTGRQYF. The CDR3 DNA follows: TGCAGCGTTGAATTGCCTAGCACGGGACGGCAGTACTTC.

This rearrangement joins TRBV2 to TRBJ2-7; a possible D gene is TRBD1 (6 bases). CDR1 SNHLY and CDR2 FYNNEI come from the germline V gene. The CDR3 contains 11 residues. V was shortened by 11 bases and J by 5 bases, with 13 bases between the two germline ends. This chain's CDR3 is CARSGADEQYF. CDR3 in DNA: TGTGCCCGATCAGGGGCAGACGAGCAGTACTTC. Combining the CDR3 with reference TRBV2 and TRBJ2-7 gives the whole variable domain EPEVTQTPSHQVTQMGQEVILRCVPISNHLYFYWYRQILGQKVEFLVSFYNNEISEKSEIFDDQFSVERPDGSNFTLKIRSTKLEDSAMYFCARSGADEQYFGPGTRLTVT.

The chain recombines TRBV6-1 with TRBJ2-7; tentative D call: TRBD1 (5 bases). This CDR3 contains 15 residues. Trimming left V 5 bases short and J 2 bases short, with 16 bases between. The V gene's germline CDR1 is MNHNS and CDR2 SASEGT. CDR3 sequence: CASSTPLGQPYEQYF. In nucleotides, the CDR3 is TGTGCCAGCAGTACTCCCTTAGGACAACCCTACGAGCAGTACTTC.